The rows below give T cell receptor beta chains drawn from one sample of a study of blood T cell repertoires in COVID-19. Sequenced by immunoSEQ multiplex PCR; TCRdb stores in-frame clones only, minus some. The data hold tens of thousands of clones, with over 65% observed a single time. The sequenced sample consisted of peripheral blood. These receptor sequences come from a woman between 70 and 85 years old with acute or convalescent COVID-19. Each CDR3 is given with its conserved first and last residue. Each record gives: D gene, V gene, clone size, J gene, CDR3 DNA, CDR3 protein. A D gene is named only where the DNA matches it firmly. Clone sizes are given selectively: once, few, many, or a class where the clone is expanded.

D: TRBD2
V: TRBV6-2/TRBV6-3
size: -
J: TRBJ2-2
DNA: TGTGCCAGCAGTCCGATCGGGAGGGTGGGCACCGGGGAGCTGTTTTTT
CDR3: CASSPIGRVGTGELFF

D: TRBD2
V: TRBV3-1/TRBV3-2
size: -
J: TRBJ2-1
DNA: TGTGCCAGCAGCCAAGATTACGGGGGGGCCTCCAATGAGCAGTTCTTC
CDR3: CASSQDYGGASNEQFF

D: -
V: TRBV29-1
size: few
J: TRBJ1-3
DNA: TGCAGCGTGACAGCAGTTGGAAACACCATATATTTT
CDR3: CSVTAVGNTIYF

D: -
V: TRBV7-6
size: -
J: TRBJ2-1
DNA: TGTGCCAGCAGCTTAGGCGGGGATAGATCAAATGAGCAGTTCTTC
CDR3: CASSLGGDRSNEQFF

D: TRBD1
V: TRBV5-4
size: -
J: TRBJ1-2
DNA: TGTGCCAGCAACGACAGGGGGACAGCTAACTATGGCTACACCTTC
CDR3: CASNDRGTANYGYTF

D: TRBD2
V: TRBV24-1
size: -
J: TRBJ2-1
DNA: TGTGCCACCAGTGATCCGGCTAGCGGGAGCTCGGATGAGCAGTTCTTC
CDR3: CATSDPASGSSDEQFF

D: -
V: TRBV2
size: -
J: TRBJ2-7
DNA: TGTGCCATCCGTGGGGGTAGGGAGGACGAGCAGTACTTC
CDR3: CAIRGGREDEQYF

D: TRBD1
V: TRBV19
size: medium-sized
J: TRBJ2-2
DNA: TGTGCCAGTACCCCACAGGGGGCGGAGGCCGCCGGGGAGCTGTTTTTT
CDR3: CASTPQGAEAAGELFF

D: -
V: TRBV5-6
size: many
J: TRBJ1-2
DNA: TGTGCCAGCAGCTTGGACAGGGCCGCACTTAGGAGCGGCTACACCTTC
CDR3: CASSLDRAALRSGYTF

D: TRBD2
V: TRBV7-2
size: -
J: TRBJ2-1
DNA: TGTGCCAGCAGCTCCGGGACTAGTCGCCCAGAGTTCTTC
CDR3: CASSSGTSRPEFF

D: TRBD2
V: TRBV5-5
size: -
J: TRBJ2-3
DNA: TGTGCCAGCAGCTTGGCTTGGTTAGCGGGGGGGTCAGATACGCAGTATTTT
CDR3: CASSLAWLAGGSDTQYF

D: -
V: TRBV29-1
size: once
J: TRBJ2-7
DNA: TGCAGCGTTGTTGCACAGGGTAACTACGAGCAGTACTTC
CDR3: CSVVAQGNYEQYF

D: TRBD2
V: TRBV6-6
size: -
J: TRBJ2-3
DNA: TGTGCCAGCAACAGACTAGCGGGAGAGGCAGATACGCAGTATTTT
CDR3: CASNRLAGEADTQYF

D: -
V: TRBV18
size: -
J: TRBJ2-3
DNA: TGTGCCAGCTCACCACCGCTCACAGGGTGGGAAGATACGCAGTATTTT
CDR3: CASSPPLTGWEDTQYF

D: -
V: TRBV24-1
size: -
J: TRBJ2-7
DNA: TGTGCCACCTCAGCAGGGGCGAGAGGCGAGCAGTACTTC
CDR3: CATSAGARGEQYF

D: TRBD2
V: TRBV19
size: -
J: TRBJ2-1
DNA: TGTGCCAGTAGTATTTTTACTAGCGGGAGCCTATACAATGAGCAGTTCTTC
CDR3: CASSIFTSGSLYNEQFF

D: TRBD2
V: TRBV6-2/TRBV6-3
size: -
J: TRBJ2-3
DNA: TGTGCCAGCAGTTTGGGACTAGCGGGGACAGATACGCAGTATTTT
CDR3: CASSLGLAGTDTQYF

D: -
V: TRBV6-6
size: few
J: TRBJ2-1
DNA: TGTGCCAGCAGTTACGATGGAAGGGCCGGAGGGGAGCAGTTCTTC
CDR3: CASSYDGRAGGEQFF

D: TRBD1
V: TRBV5-1
size: -
J: TRBJ2-7
DNA: TGCGCCAGCAGCTTGCGTGGACAGGGGATCCACGAGCAGTACTTC
CDR3: CASSLRGQGIHEQYF

D: -
V: TRBV2
size: few
J: TRBJ2-1
DNA: TGTGCCAGCAGTGAATATAATGAGCAGTTCTTC
CDR3: CASSEYNEQFF

D: -
V: TRBV5-1
size: many
J: TRBJ2-5
DNA: TGCGCCAGCAGCTTTTCCGGGATGGAGACCCAGTACTTC
CDR3: CASSFSGMETQYF

D: TRBD1
V: TRBV2
size: once
J: TRBJ2-2
DNA: TGTGCCAGCAGACTGACAGGGGTGGACACCGGGGAGCTGTTTTTT
CDR3: CASRLTGVDTGELFF

D: TRBD2
V: TRBV19
size: -
J: TRBJ2-5
DNA: TGTGCCAGTAGTTCTTCAACTAGCGGGCAAGAGACCCAGTACTTC
CDR3: CASSSSTSGQETQYF

D: TRBD2
V: TRBV7-2
size: -
J: TRBJ2-7
DNA: TGTGCCAGCAGACCCCGCGGGGGGGCCACCTACGAGCAGTACTTC
CDR3: CASRPRGGATYEQYF

D: -
V: TRBV28
size: few
J: TRBJ2-3
DNA: TGTGCCAGCAGTTTGGGCAGCACAGATACGCAGTATTTT
CDR3: CASSLGSTDTQYF

D: -
V: TRBV14
size: -
J: TRBJ2-3
DNA: TGTGCCAGCAGCCAGACCCGGAGTAGCACAGATACGCAGTATTTT
CDR3: CASSQTRSSTDTQYF

D: -
V: TRBV7-9
size: -
J: TRBJ2-1
DNA: TGTGCCAGCAGCGTGATTATAGCTGGTGAGCAGTTCTTC
CDR3: CASSVIIAGEQFF

D: -
V: TRBV5-1
size: -
J: TRBJ2-1
DNA: TGCGCCAGCAGTCAGGACCTAGGGCAGGGGCACAATGAGCAGTTCTTC
CDR3: CASSQDLGQGHNEQFF

D: TRBD1
V: TRBV14
size: many
J: TRBJ2-5
DNA: TGTGCCAGCAGCATACGGACAGGGTGGGAGACCCAGTACTTC
CDR3: CASSIRTGWETQYF

D: -
V: TRBV19
size: -
J: TRBJ1-2
DNA: TGTGCCAGTAGTACTCGGACAGCCACCTACTATGGCTACACCTTC
CDR3: CASSTRTATYYGYTF

D: TRBD1
V: TRBV2
size: medium-sized
J: TRBJ2-7
DNA: TGTGCCAGCGGACGACAGGGGCCCTACGAGCAGTACTTC
CDR3: CASGRQGPYEQYF

D: -
V: TRBV6-5
size: -
J: TRBJ2-1
DNA: TGTGCCAGCAGTTACGCGCCAGCTAGTAGTCCCAATGAGCAGTTCTTC
CDR3: CASSYAPASSPNEQFF

D: -
V: TRBV10-3
size: -
J: TRBJ2-3
DNA: TGTGCCATCAGCCTACAGGGAGGGGGCACAGATACGCAGTATTTT
CDR3: CAISLQGGGTDTQYF

D: TRBD2
V: TRBV3-1/TRBV3-2
size: -
J: TRBJ2-1
DNA: TGTGCCAGCAGCCGCAGCGGGGTCTCCTACAATGAGCAGTTCTTC
CDR3: CASSRSGVSYNEQFF

D: TRBD2
V: TRBV10-3
size: -
J: TRBJ2-3
DNA: TGTGCCATTCGGGGACTAGCGGGAGTTTCAGATACGCAGTATTTT
CDR3: CAIRGLAGVSDTQYF

D: TRBD2
V: TRBV19
size: -
J: TRBJ2-3
DNA: TGTGCCAGTTCCGGACTAGCGGGTAGCACAGATACGCAGTATTTT
CDR3: CASSGLAGSTDTQYF

D: TRBD1
V: TRBV28
size: medium-sized
J: TRBJ2-7
DNA: TGTGCCAGCAGCCCGGGACAGGGGCCACGGGGGGATAGCGAGCAGTACTTC
CDR3: CASSPGQGPRGDSEQYF

D: -
V: TRBV4-1
size: few
J: TRBJ1-4
DNA: TGCGCCAGCAGCCTGGAACCATCGGGGGCTAATGAAAAACTGTTTTTT
CDR3: CASSLEPSGANEKLFF

D: -
V: TRBV5-8
size: few
J: TRBJ1-5
DNA: TGTGCCAGCAGCTTGGGGGGACTTCAGCCCCAGCATTTT
CDR3: CASSLGGLQPQHF

D: -
V: TRBV6-2/TRBV6-3
size: -
J: TRBJ1-1
DNA: TGTGCCAGCAGTTACGAGGAGGCAGCACAAGCTTTCTTT
CDR3: CASSYEEAAQAFF

D: TRBD1
V: TRBV9
size: -
J: TRBJ1-6
DNA: TGTGCCAGCAGCCCTCAAGGGGGCACCTCACCCCTCCACTTT
CDR3: CASSPQGGTSPLHF

D: -
V: TRBV19
size: few
J: TRBJ1-5
DNA: TGTGCCAGTAGTAGGGCAGTATATCAGCCCCAGCATTTT
CDR3: CASSRAVYQPQHF